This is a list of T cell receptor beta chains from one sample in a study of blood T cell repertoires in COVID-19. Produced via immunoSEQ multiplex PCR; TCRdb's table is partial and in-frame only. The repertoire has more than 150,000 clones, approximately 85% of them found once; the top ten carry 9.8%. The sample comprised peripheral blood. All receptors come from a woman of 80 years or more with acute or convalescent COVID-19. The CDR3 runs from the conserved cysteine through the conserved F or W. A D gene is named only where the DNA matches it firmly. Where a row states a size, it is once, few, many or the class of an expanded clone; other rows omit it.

CASSHRESGRASEQFF TGTGCCAGCAGCCATCGTGAAAGCGGGAGGGCCAGTGAGCAGTTCTTC TRBD2 TRBJ2-1 TRBV3-1/TRBV3-2 16 once
CASSQDGSQGGYTF TGTGCCAGCAGCCAAGATGGTAGTCAGGGTGGCTACACCTTC NA TRBJ1-2 TRBV3-1/TRBV3-2 14 once
CSARQGNYGYTF TGCAGCGCACGACAGGGGAACTATGGCTACACCTTC TRBD1 TRBJ1-2 TRBV29-1 12 NA
CASSMNRVRSGANVLTF TGTGCCAGTAGTATGAACAGGGTTCGCTCTGGGGCCAACGTCCTGACTTTC NA TRBJ2-6 TRBV19 17 NA
CASSRQGNFYNEQFF TGTGCCAGCAGCCGACAGGGCAATTTCTACAATGAGCAGTTCTTC TRBD1 TRBJ2-1 TRBV7-9 15 NA
CASRGLQGLGNSPLHF TGTGCCAGTAGGGGGTTACAGGGGCTTGGGAATTCACCCCTCCACTTT TRBD1 TRBJ1-6 TRBV19 16 NA
CASSEQERNTEAFF TGTGCCAGCTCAGAACAGGAGAGGAACACTGAAGCTTTCTTT NA TRBJ1-1 TRBV18 14 NA
CASSPPNSSGNTIYF TGTGCCAGCTCACCACCGAACAGCTCTGGAAACACCATATATTTT NA TRBJ1-3 TRBV18 15 NA
CASSTLQGAKNIQYF TGTGCCAGCAGCACCCTACAGGGGGCCAAAAACATTCAGTACTTC TRBD1 TRBJ2-4 TRBV6-2/TRBV6-3 15 once
CASSLGQGQETQYF TGCGCCAGCAGCTTGGGCCAGGGCCAAGAGACCCAGTACTTC NA TRBJ2-5 TRBV5-1 14 NA
CASSIQGGNTEAFF TGTGCCAGTAGTATCCAGGGAGGGAACACTGAAGCTTTCTTT NA TRBJ1-1 TRBV19 14 NA
CASSLAGGYGYTF TGTGCCAGCAGCTTGGCCGGGGGGTATGGCTACACCTTC NA TRBJ1-2 TRBV5-6 13 NA
CASSSRDRATEAFF TGTGCCAGCAGCTCCCGGGACAGGGCCACTGAAGCTTTCTTT TRBD1 TRBJ1-1 TRBV7-8 14 NA